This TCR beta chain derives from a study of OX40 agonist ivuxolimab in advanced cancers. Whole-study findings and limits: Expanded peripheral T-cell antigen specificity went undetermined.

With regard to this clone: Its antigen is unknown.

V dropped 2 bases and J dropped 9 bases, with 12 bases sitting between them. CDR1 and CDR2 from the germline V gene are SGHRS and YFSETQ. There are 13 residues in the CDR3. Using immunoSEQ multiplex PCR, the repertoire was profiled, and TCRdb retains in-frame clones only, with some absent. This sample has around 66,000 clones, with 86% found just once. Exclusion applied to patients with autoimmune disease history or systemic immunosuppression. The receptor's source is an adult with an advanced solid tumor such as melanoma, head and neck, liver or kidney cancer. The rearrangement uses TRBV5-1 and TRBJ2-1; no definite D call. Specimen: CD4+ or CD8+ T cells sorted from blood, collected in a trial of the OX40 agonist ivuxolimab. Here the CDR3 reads CASSLGDGGEQFF. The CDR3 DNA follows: TGCGCCAGCAGCTTAGGCGACGGTGGTGAGCAGTTCTTC.